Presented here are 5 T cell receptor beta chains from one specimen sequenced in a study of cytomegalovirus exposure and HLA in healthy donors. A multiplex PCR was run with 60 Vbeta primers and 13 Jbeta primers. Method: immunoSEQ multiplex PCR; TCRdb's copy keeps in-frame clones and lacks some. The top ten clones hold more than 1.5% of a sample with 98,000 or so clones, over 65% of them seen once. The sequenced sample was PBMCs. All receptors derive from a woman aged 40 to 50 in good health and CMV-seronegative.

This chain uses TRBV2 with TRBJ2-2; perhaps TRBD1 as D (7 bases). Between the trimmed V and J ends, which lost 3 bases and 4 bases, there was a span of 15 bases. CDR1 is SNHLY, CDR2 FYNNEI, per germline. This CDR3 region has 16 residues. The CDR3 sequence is CASSDDQGEVTGELFF. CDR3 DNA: TGTGCCAGCAGTGATGACCAGGGGGAGGTCACCGGGGAGCTGTTTTTT. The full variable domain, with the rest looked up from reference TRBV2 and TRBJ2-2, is EPEVTQTPSHQVTQMGQEVILRCVPISNHLYFYWYRQILGQKVEFLVSFYNNEISEKSEIFDDQFSVERPDGSNFTLKIRSTKLEDSAMYFCASSDDQGEVTGELFFGEGSRLTVL.

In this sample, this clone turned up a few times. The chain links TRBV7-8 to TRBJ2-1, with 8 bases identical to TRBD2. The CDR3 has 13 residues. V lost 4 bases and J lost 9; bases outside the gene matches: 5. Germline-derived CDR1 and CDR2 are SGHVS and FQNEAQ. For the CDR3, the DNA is TGTGCCAGCAGCTCGGGACTAGAGACTGAGCAGTTCTTC. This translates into CASSSGLETEQFF.

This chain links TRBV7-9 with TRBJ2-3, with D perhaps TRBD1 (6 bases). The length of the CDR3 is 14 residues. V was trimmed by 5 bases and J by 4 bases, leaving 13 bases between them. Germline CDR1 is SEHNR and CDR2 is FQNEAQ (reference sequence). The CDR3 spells CASSVRQASDTQYF. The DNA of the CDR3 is TGTGCCAGCAGCGTAAGACAGGCATCAGATACGCAGTATTTT.

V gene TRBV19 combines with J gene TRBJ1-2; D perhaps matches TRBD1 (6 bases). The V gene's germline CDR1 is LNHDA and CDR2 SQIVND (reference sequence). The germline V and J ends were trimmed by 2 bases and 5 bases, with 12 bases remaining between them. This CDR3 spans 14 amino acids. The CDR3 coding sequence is TGTGCCAGTAGTATATTGGGGACACATTATGGCTACACCTTC. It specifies CASSILGTHYGYTF. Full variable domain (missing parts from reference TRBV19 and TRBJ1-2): DGGITQSPKYLFRKEGQNVTLSCEQNLNHDAMYWYRQDPGQGLRLIYYSQIVNDFQKGDIAEGYSVSREKKESFPLTVTSAQKNPTAFYLCASSILGTHYGYTFGSGTRLTVV.

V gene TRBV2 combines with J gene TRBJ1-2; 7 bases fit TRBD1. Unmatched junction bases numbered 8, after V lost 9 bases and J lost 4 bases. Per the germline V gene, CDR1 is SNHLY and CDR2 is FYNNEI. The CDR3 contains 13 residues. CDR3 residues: CARTSTGSYGYTF. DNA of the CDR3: TGTGCCAGAACCTCGACAGGGAGCTATGGCTACACCTTC.